This TCR beta chain appears in the sequencing data of a study of immune heterogeneity within non-small cell lung tumors. Whole-study context: The tumors comprised several squamous cell carcinomas, around 10 non-squamous carcinomas and 1 not otherwise specified.

Germline V gene data show CDR1 as MNHNS and CDR2 as SASEGT. The CDR3 consists of 14 residues. Bulk tumor gDNA, about 640 ng per sample, served as the TCR template. Biopsies, several per primary tumor and spaced far apart, were collected during surgery. Samples came from untreated patients having curative surgery for newly diagnosed non-small cell lung cancer. TCR beta CDR3 was amplified by multiplex PCR, first round ten to eleven cycles, 32 V and 13 J primers. MiXCR was run by TCRdb on the multiplex PCR reads, yielding one entry per CDR3 protein. The table includes around 3,100 distinct CDR3 sequences, 17% detected once. Details on this clonotype: Germline and junction disagree at one end, which may indicate a read error.

The sequence came from a man aged 45-60 years with non-small cell lung cancer. The sample taken for sequencing was lung tumor tissue. The J gene is TRBJ2-1, the V gene TRBV6-1, with a tentative D call TRBD1 (5 bases). CDR3 protein: CTSSGLDNYNEQFF. The CDR3 DNA is TGTACCAGCAGTGGGTTGGACAACTACAATGAGCAGTTCTTC.